Listed here are 32 T cell receptor beta chains from one sample, sequenced in a study of blood T cells in healthy people across ages. A J-beta primer mix and a sample-barcoded 5' primer were used in a second PCR of roughly 6 to 11 cycles. Each CDR3 protein gets one entry after TCRdb re-called the 5' RACE reads with MiXCR. Counted here are 1.5 million to 2 million distinct CDR3 sequences, approximately 28% occurring once; the ten biggest clones make up less than 9.5%. Input material: blood. The source is a woman under 40 in good health.

This chain connects TRBV5-5 to TRBJ1-2; TRBD1 is a possible D gene (6 bases). The CDR3 length is 16 residues. V lost 5 bases to trimming and J lost 8 bases, with 25 bases between them. CDR1 is SGHKS, CDR2 YYEKEE, per germline (reference sequence). The CDR3 coding sequence is TGTGCCAGCAGTCGTATCCCAGGGGAAGCGCCGGGGGGCTACACCTTC. Translated, it gives CASSRIPGEAPGGYTF.

This sequence joins TRBV20-1 and TRBJ1-1; D not resolved. Trimming removed 6 bases from V and 1 base from J, with 12 bases in between. The CDR3 has 13 residues. The germline V gene has CDR1 DFQATT and CDR2 SNEGSKA (reference sequence). The CDR3 is CSAPGGSNTEAFF. The CDR3 DNA reads TGCAGTGCCCCCGGAGGCTCGAACACTGAAGCTTTCTTT.

The CDR3, as DNA: TGTGCCAGCAGTTCGTCCGGGACAGCCGAGGGGCAGTTCTTC. Protein sequence: CASSSSGTAEGQFF. The V and J genes are TRBV28 and TRBJ2-1, with 7 bases that match TRBD1. V shed 4 bases and J 12 bases; nucleotides not matched to a gene: 12. The CDR3 consists of 14 residues. Germline CDR1 and CDR2: MDHEN and SYDVKM.

This clonotype came up many times. This rearrangement joins TRBV10-3 to TRBJ2-3; 10 nucleotides match TRBD2. V was pared by 6 bases and J by 0 bases, with 12 bases of the junction left unmatched. The CDR3 totals 18 residues. CDR1 is ENHRY and CDR2 is SYGVKD in the germline V gene. CDR3 bases: TGTGCCATCAGCCCCCATAGCGGGGGGACCTCTAGCACAGATACGCAGTATTTT. This codes for CAISPHSGGTSSTDTQYF.

This clonotype turned up a few times. The chain has TRBV9 and TRBJ2-5, with TRBD2 matching 13 bases. Germline assignment: CDR1 SGDLS and CDR2 YYNGEE. CDR3 size: 15 residues. Losses at the gene ends were 3 bases for V and 5 bases for J; bases not matched to a gene: 4. For the CDR3, the DNA is TGTGCCAGCAGCGGACTAGCGGGGGGCCGGGAGACCCAGTACTTC. It is translated as CASSGLAGGRETQYF.

Concerning this clonotype itself: An end of the junction does not agree with germline; a read error may underlie this. This chain connects TRBV29-1 to TRBJ1-2, with 9 positions matching TRBD1. The CDR3 consists of 14 residues. Germline CDR1 and CDR2: SQVTM and ANQGSEA. CDR3 in amino acids: CGVGGTGYNYGYTF. The DNA for the CDR3 is TGCGGCGTTGGGGGGACAGGGTATAACTATGGCTACACCTTC.

This clonotype was picked up many times. The rearrangement uses TRBV20-1 and TRBJ2-7; D remains unclear. Germline V CDR1 and CDR2: DFQATT, SNEGSKA (reference sequence). Trimming cost V 1 base and J 2 bases, with 9 bases left between them. CDR3 length: 13 amino acids. The CDR3 here is CSARAGGTYEQYF. CDR3 nucleotide sequence: TGCAGTGCTAGAGCGGGCGGAACCTACGAGCAGTACTTC.

This clonotype occurred a few times. A much larger clone lies a single base off, so this may be a read error. This chain links TRBV20-1 with TRBJ2-7; perhaps TRBD1 as D (6 bases). The V end was cut by 3 bases, the J end by 0 bases, with 12 bases between. Germline V lookup: CDR1 DFQATT, CDR2 SNEGSKA (reference sequence). This CDR3 has 14 amino acids. The CDR3 DNA reads TGCAGTGCTAGGGGACAATTCGGCTCCTACGAGCAGTACTTC. It codes for CSARGQFGSYEQYF.

The chain recombines TRBV6-1 with TRBJ1-2, with unresolved D. The CDR3 sequence is 14 residues long. Trimming removed 2 bases from V and 1 base from J, with 8 bases in between. Germline V gives CDR1 MNHNS, CDR2 SASEGT. CDR3 sequence reads: CASSETTDNYGYTF. The CDR3 nucleotides are TGTGCCAGCAGTGAAACAACGGATAACTATGGCTACACCTTC.

This clonotype was detected only a few times. Given a much more abundant clone one base away, this may be a read error. This chain uses TRBV7-8 with TRBJ2-3; D perhaps matches TRBD2 (6 bases). The CDR3 consists of 15 residues. Per the germline V gene, CDR1 is SGHVS and CDR2 is FQNEAQ. CDR3 in amino acids: CTSSALARGTDTQYF. In DNA, the CDR3 is TGTACCAGCAGCGCTCTAGCGCGGGGCACAGATACGCAGTATTTT.

This clonotype occurred once. This chain joins TRBV28 and TRBJ1-2; possibly TRBD1 for D (5 bases). The CDR3 spans 14 residues. Germline V gene lookup returns CDR1 MDHEN and CDR2 SYDVKM. Trimming took off 8 bases at V and 4 bases at J, with 17 bases between the two ends. CDR3 residues: CASVRTGLGYGYTF. The CDR3, as DNA: TGTGCCAGCGTCCGGACGGGGCTGGGCTATGGCTACACCTTC.

This clonotype came up many times. This rearrangement joins TRBV7-2 to TRBJ2-1, with unresolved D. The CDR3 length is 14 residues. Germline V CDR1 and CDR2: SGHTA, FQGNSA. V lost 1 base, J lost 8 bases, and 12 bases lay in between. The CDR3 nucleotides are TGTGCCAGCAGCTTAGGGCTTGGTCCCGATGAGCAGTTCTTC. It yields the protein CASSLGLGPDEQFF.

A few counts support this clonotype. The genes are TRBV11-2 and TRBJ2-1; D is unclear. The tail of the sequence fits TRBJ2-7 better, so the J call may be wrong. The CDR3 is made up of 13 amino acids. Germline V gene data show CDR1 as SGHAT and CDR2 as FQNNGV. The CDR3 here is CASSFFGVGEQYF. The DNA for the CDR3 is TGTGCCAGCAGCTTTTTTGGGGTAGGGGAGCAGTACTTC.

There are a few counts of this clonotype. Its ends do not fully match the called genes, so a read error is possible. J is TRBJ2-7 and V is TRBV20-1; D is unresolved. This CDR3 region has 13 residues. Germline CDR1 and CDR2: DFQATT and SNEGSKA (reference sequence). CDR3 residues: CSVRDAQRVEQYF. CDR3 in DNA: TGCAGTGTTAGAGATGCCCAACGGGTCGAGCAGTACTTC.

On this clonotype: A read error may explain this, as a much larger clone is one base away. The J gene is TRBJ2-5, the V gene TRBV6-5; 11 bases agree with TRBD2. There are 15 residues in the CDR3. Germline V CDR1 and CDR2: MNHEY, SVGAGI. V lost 3 bases, J lost 11 bases, and 11 bases stayed unmatched. CDR3 sequence (DNA): TGTGCCAGCAGTTATACTAGCGGGGGCTACAATGAGCAGTACTTC. Protein sequence: CASSYTSGGYNEQYF.

This clonotype was counted ten times or more. This chain links TRBV9 with TRBJ1-4, with D tentatively TRBD1 (5 bases). CDR3 length equals 15 residues. From germline, CDR1 is SGDLS and CDR2 YYNGEE. Trimming took off 4 bases at V and 8 bases at J, with 18 bases between the two ends. The CDR3 region has the DNA TGTGCCAGCAGCACAGGACCATTTAAGAGCGAAAAACTGTTTTTT. Translation: CASSTGPFKSEKLFF.

There are a few counts of this clonotype. The chain is built from TRBV7-6 and TRBJ1-4, with D possibly matching TRBD1 (6 bases). Germline lookup yields CDR1 SGHVS and CDR2 FNYEAQ. The CDR3 runs 17 residues. V dropped 5 bases and J dropped 3 bases, with 19 bases sitting between them. Here the CDR3 reads CASSARRAGGSNEKLFF. The CDR3 DNA is TGTGCCAGCAGCGCCCGCCGGGCCGGGGGCTCTAATGAAAAACTGTTTTTT.

This clonotype was observed a handful of times. This chain uses TRBV5-1 with TRBJ2-5; 9 bases match TRBD2. Germline V gene lookup returns CDR1 SGHRS and CDR2 YFSETQ. Germline trimming cut 4 bases from V and 4 bases from J; bases unmatched to any gene: 20. The CDR3 covers 19 residues. CDR3 in DNA: TGCGCCAGCAGCACCGGCGGGGGGGCGCTTTTCGGCGGGGCAGAGACCCAGTACTTC. This codes for CASSTGGGALFGGAETQYF. Using reference TRBV5-1 and TRBJ2-5 for the parts outside the CDR3, the full variable domain is KAGVTQTPRYLIKTRGQQVTLSCSPISGHRSVSWYQQTPGQGLQFLFEYFSETQRNKGNFPGRFSGRQFSNSRSEMNVSTLELGDSALYLCASSTGGGALFGGAETQYFGPGTRLLVL.

This sequence joins TRBV11-2 and TRBJ2-1; D is tentatively TRBD1 or TRBD2 (5 bases each). The V end lost 6 bases, the J end lost 5 bases, and 11 bases lay between the germline ends. The germline V gene encodes CDR1 SGHAT and CDR2 FQNNGV. This CDR3 has 13 residues. In DNA form, the CDR3 reads TGTGCCAGCAGTTTATCGGGGCACAATGAGCAGTTCTTC. Translation: CASSLSGHNEQFF.

In this sample, this clonotype turned up a few times. The chain combines TRBV18 with TRBJ2-3; D possibly uses TRBD1 or TRBD2 (5 bases each). The CDR3 totals 17 residues. The germline CDR1 and CDR2 sequences are KGHSH and LQKENI. Deletions cut 1 base from V and 0 bases from J, with 14 bases between. CDR3 DNA sequence: TGTGCCAGCTCACCACGGATAGGGACGGCTAGCACAGATACGCAGTATTTT. As protein: CASSPRIGTASTDTQYF.

The chain links TRBV5-1 to TRBJ2-3; no clear D. Germline-derived CDR1 and CDR2 are SGHRS and YFSETQ. This CDR3 comprises 14 residues. Trimming stripped 0 bases from V and 4 bases from J, with 9 bases between. CDR3 sequence reads: CASSLGESADTQYF. The CDR3 region has the DNA TGCGCCAGCAGCTTGGGGGAATCCGCAGATACGCAGTATTTT.

As concerns this clonotype: One end of the junction does not line up with germline, which may come from a read error. The V and J genes are TRBV4-3 and TRBJ2-3; D possibly corresponds to TRBD2 (5 bases). This CDR3 is built from 16 residues. In germline, CDR1 is LGHNA, CDR2 YSLEER. Written as DNA, the CDR3 is TGCGCCGGCAGCCAAGTGTCCCCAGGCGGGACAGATACGCAGTATTTT. This translates into CAGSQVSPGGTDTQYF.

The chain has TRBV7-4 and TRBJ2-5; 7 positions match TRBD1. The germline gives CDR1 SGHVT, CDR2 SQSDAQ. Trimming at V came to 0 bases and at J to 5 bases, leaving 9 bases not matched to a gene. CDR3 length: 16 residues. The CDR3, as DNA: TGTGCCAGCAGCTTAGCGGAAGGACAGGCATTGGAGACCCAGTACTTC. Protein sequence: CASSLAEGQALETQYF.

This clonotype has only a few counts. This sequence joins TRBV6-5 and TRBJ1-2; 7 positions match TRBD1. V was pared by 6 bases and J by 6 bases, with 10 bases of the junction left unmatched. CDR1 is MNHEY and CDR2 is SVGAGI in the germline V gene. The CDR3 length is 14 residues. In DNA, the CDR3 is TGTGCCAGCAGCCCCGGGACAGTCCAGAATGGCTACACCTTC. Residues: CASSPGTVQNGYTF.

This chain joins TRBV6-6 and TRBJ2-3; 14 bases align to TRBD2. Germline CDR1 MNHNY, CDR2 SVGAGI (reference sequence). This CDR3 comprises 17 residues. The junction had 3 bases not matched to a gene; V was cut back by 2 bases and J by 2 bases. CDR3 in amino acids: CASSYQGLAGVTDTQYF. The CDR3, as DNA: TGTGCCAGCAGTTACCAGGGACTAGCGGGGGTCACAGATACGCAGTATTTT.

This clonotype was observed a handful of times. The chain links TRBV5-1 to TRBJ2-7; TRBD1 matches 9 bases. Germline assignment: CDR1 SGHRS and CDR2 YFSETQ. The CDR3 is 14 residues long. Trimming took 7 bases from V and 1 from J; bases not matched to a gene: 6. CDR3 in amino acids: CASVLGQGSYEQYF. In nucleotides, the CDR3 is TGCGCCAGCGTGTTGGGACAGGGTTCCTACGAGCAGTACTTC.

About this clonotype: A much larger clone lies one base from this, so it may be a read error. The chain recombines TRBV5-1 with TRBJ2-1; 8 nucleotides match TRBD2. The CDR3 totals 16 residues. After removal of 3 bases from V and 9 bases from J, the junction contained 14 bases not matched to a gene. Germline loops: CDR1 SGHRS, CDR2 YFSETQ. The CDR3 spells CASSSYSGEAESEQFF. Here the CDR3 DNA reads TGCGCCAGCAGCTCCTATAGCGGGGAGGCGGAGAGTGAGCAGTTCTTC.

Remarks on this clonotype: An end of the junction does not agree with germline; a read error may underlie this. CDR3 bases: TGTGCCAGCAGCTTTACGCAGCCCCAGCAGTTT. This sequence encodes CASSFTQPQQF. The J gene is TRBJ1-5, the V gene TRBV7-3; D not resolved. CDR1 is SGHTA and CDR2 is FQGTGA in the germline V gene. The CDR3 has 11 residues.

This clonotype has just a few counts. The chain links TRBV25-1 to TRBJ2-1, with D perhaps matching TRBD1 (6 bases). The V end was cut by 3 bases, the J end by 6 bases, with 18 bases between. This CDR3 spans 16 amino acids. Germline CDR1 MGHDK, CDR2 SYGVNS. CDR3 sequence: CASSDLGGRGTNEQFF. For the CDR3, the DNA is TGTGCCAGCAGTGACCTAGGGGGAAGGGGAACCAATGAGCAGTTCTTC.

As concerns this clonotype: A clone one base away is much larger, so this may be a read error. This chain connects TRBV7-2 to TRBJ2-1; 13 bases align to TRBD2. CDR1 and CDR2 from the germline V gene are SGHTA and FQGNSA. J gave up 4 bases and V 2 bases, and 8 bases lay outside the gene matches. CDR3 length: 18 amino acids. Here the CDR3 reads CASSLSARTSGRYNEQFF. The CDR3 DNA sequence: TGTGCCAGCAGCTTATCGGCTCGGACTAGCGGGAGATACAATGAGCAGTTCTTC.

This clonotype was detected once. The chain recombines TRBV20-1 with TRBJ2-1; no firm D call. Germline V lookup: CDR1 DFQATT, CDR2 SNEGSKA (reference sequence). Trimming removed 0 bases from V and 10 bases from J, with 7 bases in between. This CDR3 has 11 residues. CDR3 nucleotides: TGCAGTGCTAGAGATCAGTTCGAGCAGTTCTTC. It translates to CSARDQFEQFF.

This clonotype was detected many times. At one boundary the junction diverges from the germline segment, which might be a read error. This chain joins TRBV3-1 and TRBJ2-7; D tentatively reads TRBD1 or TRBD2 (6 bases each). This CDR3 has 14 residues. Germline V gives CDR1 LGHDT, CDR2 YNNKEL (reference sequence). The CDR3 DNA reads TGCGCCAGCAGCTTGGGGGGCGGTGGCTACGAGCAGTACTTC. This encodes CASSLGGGGYEQYF.